The 29 T cell receptor beta chains in this list originate from one sample, sequenced in a study of CD8+CD57+ T cells in acquired aplastic anemia. It was genomic DNA that served as the template for profiling TCR beta VDJ and CDR3. TCRdb called the reads again in MiXCR, with one record for every CDR3 protein. The table records around 200,000 distinct CDR3 sequences, under 65% of them present only once. Sequences were obtained from sorted CD4+, CD8+, or CD8+CD57+ T cells (not recorded which) from PBMCs. The receptor set was obtained from a human donor in good health.

This chain uses TRBV6-4 with TRBJ2-3; 14 nucleotides line up with TRBD2. Per germline, CDR1 MRHNA and CDR2 SNTAGT. CDR3 length: 14 amino acids. After removal of 2 bases from V and 11 bases from J, the junction contained 3 bases not matched to a gene. The CDR3 reads CASSDGTSGGMQYF. The CDR3 bases are TGTGCCAGCAGTGACGGGACTAGCGGGGGCATGCAGTATTTT.

The rearrangement links TRBV10-3 to TRBJ2-1; D is possibly TRBD1 (6 bases). The germline V and J ends were trimmed by 6 bases and 10 bases, with 19 bases remaining between them. CDR1 and CDR2 from the germline V gene are ENHRY and SYGVKD. The CDR3 totals 14 residues. CDR3 sequence (DNA): TGTGCCATCAGCGGGACACCAGTCAGCTACGAGCAGTTCTTC. Its translation: CAISGTPVSYEQFF.

This CDR3 is CASTDRGLGNTIYF. The DNA for the CDR3 is TGTGCCAGCACCGACAGGGGGCTCGGAAACACCATATATTTT. V gene TRBV7-2 combines with J gene TRBJ1-3, with TRBD1 matching 10 bases. Germline CDR1 SGHTA, CDR2 FQGNSA. The junction had 4 bases not matched to a gene; V was cut back by 7 bases and J by 4 bases. The CDR3 consists of 14 residues.

The chain employs TRBV7-6 and TRBJ1-1; D unresolved. Looked up from germline, CDR1 is SGHVS and CDR2 is FNYEAQ. This CDR3 contains 14 residues. The V and J ends lost 5 bases and 7 bases respectively, with 17 bases between them. The CDR3 loop is CASSVLAGSNEAFF. For the CDR3, the DNA is TGTGCCAGCAGCGTACTAGCGGGGAGCAATGAAGCTTTCTTT.

This clonotype was seen a few times. This chain joins TRBV7-9 and TRBJ1-2, with D hard to call. The V end lost 6 bases, the J end lost 10 bases, and 9 bases lay between the germline ends. The CDR3 runs to 10 residues. Germline V lookup: CDR1 SEHNR, CDR2 FQNEAQ (reference sequence). CDR3 in amino acids: CASREIAYTF. In DNA form, the CDR3 reads TGTGCCAGCAGGGAGATCGCCTACACCTTC.

Of note for this clonotype: This may arise from a read error, as a much more abundant clone is one base away. The chain is built from TRBV6-1 and TRBJ2-1; TRBD2 is a possible D gene (5 bases). This CDR3 comprises 14 residues. CDR1 is MNHNS and CDR2 is SASEGT in the germline V gene. The CDR3 DNA reads TGTGTCAGCACCTCCGAGGGAGATTACAATGAGCAGTTCTTC. Amino acids: CVSTSEGDYNEQFF.

This clonotype showed up just once. The chain employs TRBV19 and TRBJ1-1; weak D call: TRBD1 (5 bases). V was pared by 4 bases and J by 2 bases, with 11 bases between. Germline V gives CDR1 LNHDA, CDR2 SQIVND (reference sequence). There are 14 residues in the CDR3. The CDR3 reads CASSTSGLNTEAFF. For the CDR3, the DNA is TGTGCCAGTAGTACCTCGGGACTTAACACTGAAGCTTTCTTT.

The J gene is TRBJ1-5, the V gene TRBV27, with TRBD1 identical over 7 bases. V shed 9 bases, J shed 2 bases, and the junction held 7 bases outside the gene matches. CDR1 and CDR2 from the germline V gene are MNHEY and SMNVEV (reference sequence). There are 14 residues in the CDR3. The CDR3 DNA reads TGTGCCAGTCAAACAGGGGTGGGCAATCAGCCCCAGCATTTT. As protein: CASQTGVGNQPQHF.

There are a few counts of this clonotype. CDR3 sequence reads: CASRAITDTQYF. DNA of the CDR3: TGTGCCAGCAGGGCCATCACAGATACGCAGTATTTT. The J gene is TRBJ2-3, the V gene TRBV7-2; unclear D gene. This CDR3 is built from 12 residues. Trimming removed 6 bases from V and 2 bases from J, with 6 bases in between. Per germline, CDR1 SGHTA and CDR2 FQGNSA.

This sequence joins TRBV29-1 and TRBJ2-7; D gene ambiguous. This CDR3 is built from 12 residues. V gave up 6 bases and J gave up 2 bases, with 11 bases separating them. From germline, CDR1 is SQVTM and CDR2 ANQGSEA. CDR3 protein: CSVADVTYEQYF. The CDR3 DNA reads TGCAGCGTAGCAGACGTGACCTACGAGCAGTACTTC.

V usage is TRBV20-1 and J usage is TRBJ1-1; a weak D match, TRBD1 (5 bases). CDR3 length: 13 amino acids. CDR1 and CDR2 (germline): DFQATT, SNEGSKA (reference sequence). Trimming pared 2 bases from V and 2 bases from J, leaving 9 bases between. DNA for the CDR3: TGCAGTGCTAGAAGGGGCATTAACACTGAAGCTTTCTTT. Its translation is CSARRGINTEAFF.

The rearrangement joins TRBV11-2 to TRBJ2-1; 10 bases line up with TRBD2. This CDR3 has 17 residues. CDR1 SGHAT and CDR2 FQNNGV come from the germline V gene. The V and J ends lost 0 bases and 9 bases, in that order; junction bases with no gene match: 11. CDR3 DNA: TGTGCCAGCAGCTTAGATACTAGCGGGGCCAGAAAGGGTGAGCAGTTCTTC. Translating it yields CASSLDTSGARKGEQFF.

This clonotype was observed many times. The rearrangement uses TRBV7-8 and TRBJ2-7; 11 bases agree with TRBD2. Trimming at V came to 4 bases and at J to 2 bases, leaving 4 bases not matched to a gene. Germline CDR1 reads SGHVS; CDR2 reads FQNEAQ. CDR3 size: 15 residues. The CDR3 sequence: CASSSGLAVPYEQYF. The CDR3 nucleotides read TGTGCCAGCAGCTCGGGACTAGCGGTCCCCTACGAGCAGTACTTC.

This clonotype was counted a single time. The rearrangement uses TRBV20-1 and TRBJ2-3; 14 nucleotides line up with TRBD2. Germline CDR1 is DFQATT and CDR2 is SNEGSKA (reference sequence). J was trimmed by 7 bases and V by 1 base; bases with no gene match: 7. The CDR3 spans 16 residues. In DNA form, the CDR3 reads TGCAGTGCTAGAGCCCCGGGACTAGCGGGGGTCTATACGCAGTATTTT. This encodes CSARAPGLAGVYTQYF.

Comments on this clonotype: Just one base apart from a much larger clone, this may be a read error. This sequence joins TRBV19 and TRBJ1-1; tentatively, D is TRBD1 (5 bases). The CDR3 runs 13 residues. Germline lookup yields CDR1 LNHDA and CDR2 SQIVND (reference sequence). In nucleotides, the CDR3 is TGTGCCAGTAGTATGACAGAGAACAATGAAGCTTTCTTT. It codes for CASSMTENNEAFF.

The chain has TRBV7-9 and TRBJ2-5, with 10 bases aligning to TRBD2. Germline values: CDR1 SEHNR, CDR2 FQNEAQ (reference sequence). V shed 5 bases and J 1 base; nucleotides not matched to a gene: 10. The CDR3 contains 17 residues. The CDR3, as DNA: TGTGCCAGCAGCCCACGCTCTAGCGGGGGCCTCCAAGAGACCCAGTACTTC. Translating gives CASSPRSSGGLQETQYF.

The gene calls are TRBV2 and TRBJ1-5; D not resolved. The CDR3 covers 15 residues. V lost 1 base and J 9 bases, leaving 16 bases between the germline ends. Germline-derived CDR1 and CDR2 are SNHLY and FYNNEI. For the CDR3, the DNA is TGTGCCAGCAGTGAAGTGGGTCCAGAACTTGGGCCCCAGCATTTT. This codes for CASSEVGPELGPQHF.

CDR3 nucleotides: TGCGCCAGCAGCTTAGGGGGGTTCCCAGAGACCCAGTACTTC. This gives the protein CASSLGGFPETQYF. The V call is TRBV5-1, the J call TRBJ2-5; D is tentatively TRBD1 or TRBD2 (6 bases each). Trimming cost V 2 bases and J 4 bases, with 12 bases left between them. Germline assignment: CDR1 SGHRS and CDR2 YFSETQ. The CDR3 length is 14 residues.

This clonotype has more than one count but fewer than ten. The chain uses TRBV20-1 and TRBJ2-7; TRBD2 matches at 7 bases. The CDR3 extends over 13 amino acids. CDR1 is DFQATT and CDR2 is SNEGSKA in the germline V gene (reference sequence). Trimming at V came to 6 bases and at J to 8 bases, leaving 13 bases not matched to a gene. CDR3 sequence reads: CSAPGGGAEKQYF. The CDR3 DNA reads TGCAGTGCCCCTGGGGGGGGAGCGGAGAAGCAGTACTTC.

The chain joins TRBV20-1 to TRBJ1-2, with D perhaps matching TRBD1 (6 bases). CDR1 DFQATT and CDR2 SNEGSKA come from the germline V gene (reference sequence). V was cut by 6 bases and J by 0 bases, with 11 bases left in between. The CDR3 has 13 amino acids. DNA of the CDR3: TGCAGTGCGACGGACAGAGCTAACTATGGCTACACCTTC. Amino acids: CSATDRANYGYTF.

This clonotype was seen just once. The chain links TRBV19 to TRBJ2-5, with 12 bases matching TRBD2. This CDR3 spans 15 amino acids. Germline CDR1 is LNHDA and CDR2 is SQIVND (reference sequence). Trimming cost V 6 bases and J 1 base; bases outside gene matches: 3. CDR3 residues: CASRTSGRTQETQYF. The DNA of the CDR3 is TGTGCCAGTAGAACTAGCGGGAGGACCCAAGAGACCCAGTACTTC. Looking up the rest from reference TRBV19 and TRBJ2-5 gives the full variable domain: DGGITQSPKYLFRKEGQNVTLSCEQNLNHDAMYWYRQDPGQGLRLIYYSQIVNDFQKGDIAEGYSVSREKKESFPLTVTSAQKNPTAFYLCASRTSGRTQETQYFGPGTRLLVL.

This clonotype was recorded once. This chain links TRBV7-9 with TRBJ1-1; no firm D call. Looked up from germline, CDR1 is SEHNR and CDR2 is FQNEAQ (reference sequence). CDR3 size: 14 residues. V lost 2 bases and J lost 7, with 14 bases in between. The DNA of the CDR3 is TGTGCCAGCAGCTTACGCCAGGAATTTAGTGAAGCTTTCTTT. This codes for CASSLRQEFSEAFF.

This sequence joins TRBV2 and TRBJ2-7; 9 positions match TRBD2. The ends lost 9 bases at V and 3 bases at J; junction bases unmatched: 9. The CDR3 spans 14 residues. Per germline, CDR1 SNHLY and CDR2 FYNNEI. CDR3 DNA sequence: TGTGCCAGTCAGGGCGGGGGGGCGATCTACGAGCAGTACTTC. This translates into CASQGGGAIYEQYF.

The chain has TRBV7-8 and TRBJ1-1; no clear D gene. This CDR3 contains 13 residues. V lost 5 bases to trimming and J lost 0 bases, with 7 bases between them. Germline CDR1 SGHVS, CDR2 FQNEAQ. CDR3: CASSAKVNTEAFF. The DNA for the CDR3 is TGTGCCAGCAGCGCTAAGGTGAACACTGAAGCTTTCTTT.

The chain has TRBV9 and TRBJ1-6; tentative D call: TRBD1 (5 bases). Germline lookup yields CDR1 SGDLS and CDR2 YYNGEE. The V gene lost 3 bases and the J gene lost 13 bases, with 14 bases spanning the gap. The CDR3 runs to 13 residues. The CDR3 reads CASSGDGSQPLHF. The CDR3 nucleotides are TGTGCCAGCAGCGGGGACGGGAGCCAGCCCCTCCACTTT.

Details on this clonotype: One end of the junction is discordant with germline, which a read error may explain. V is TRBV24-1 and J is TRBJ2-1, with 14 bases fitting TRBD2. The CDR3 is 16 residues long. Germline CDR1 reads KGHDR; CDR2 reads SFDVKD. The CDR3: CATSDTGTSGGNEHFF. CDR3 coding DNA: TGTGCCACCAGTGATACCGGGACTAGCGGGGGAAATGAGCATTTCTTC.

V and J are TRBV7-8 and TRBJ1-2; D is unresolved. V dropped 1 base and J dropped 5 bases, with 8 bases sitting between them. The CDR3 covers 13 residues. Germline CDR1 reads SGHVS; CDR2 reads FQNEAQ. CDR3 sequence reads: CASSLGRRYGYTF. CDR3 sequence (DNA): TGTGCCAGCAGCTTAGGCCGGCGATATGGCTACACCTTC.

This rearrangement joins TRBV7-2 to TRBJ1-2; perhaps TRBD1 as D (5 bases). Germline loops: CDR1 SGHTA, CDR2 FQGNSA. This CDR3 region has 14 residues. The V end lost 2 bases, the J end lost 5 bases, and 12 bases lay between the germline ends. DNA of the CDR3: TGTGCCAGCAGCTTATCAGGGTCCGCGTATGGCTACACCTTC. This codes for CASSLSGSAYGYTF.

V usage is TRBV20-1 and J usage is TRBJ1-3, with TRBD1 matching 7 bases. The J segment lost 0 bases and the V segment lost 5 bases, leaving 10 bases of the junction unmatched. The length of the CDR3 is 16 residues. Germline CDR1 is DFQATT and CDR2 is SNEGSKA (reference sequence). The CDR3 coding sequence is TGCAGTGCTGGGGGCCGGACAGGCGTCTCTGGAAACACCATATATTTT. Its translation: CSAGGRTGVSGNTIYF.